This T cell receptor beta chain appears in the sequencing data of a study of radiotherapy plus CTLA-4 blockade in lung cancer. As for the study in general: Objective responses were observed in 15% to 20% of patients, and disease control was achieved by roughly 29%.

This clone was seen just once. Its cognate antigen is unknown. Method: immunoSEQ multiplex PCR; TCRdb's copy keeps in-frame clones and lacks some. Of 35,000 to 50,000 clones listed, 73% were seen once; the top ten hold 3.5%. The CDR3 consists of 18 residues. The V gene end was trimmed by 0 bases and the J gene end by 6 bases; junction bases not matched to a gene: 14. Germline V gives CDR1 SGDLS, CDR2 YYNGEE. Study outcomes and limitations: Response, reportedly, was best predicted by interferon-beta along with early blood T cell clone dynamics.

J is TRBJ1-2 and V is TRBV9; 10 nucleotides agree with TRBD1. The sample here was peripheral blood, taken from a patient treated with radiotherapy plus ipilimumab. The receptor was isolated from a human donor with non-small cell lung cancer who had a complete response to radiotherapy plus ipilimumab. This CDR3 is CASSVGLGQGRRENGYTF. DNA of the CDR3: TGTGCCAGCAGCGTAGGTTTGGGACAGGGGCGAAGGGAGAATGGCTACACCTTC.